A selection of T cell receptor beta chains follows, all from one sample in a study of T cells in Graves' hyperthyroidism and ophthalmopathy. Via MiXCR, TCRdb re-called the multiplex PCR reads, giving one row per CDR3 protein. The table records fewer than 600,000 distinct CDR3 sequences, 12% to 15% of them present only once. Material for sequencing was blood. These receptors were obtained from a middle-aged woman with Graves' hyperthyroidism. CDR3s include the opening cysteine and the closing phenylalanine or tryptophan. D genes are given only for firm matches. Clone sizes are given selectively: once, few, many, or a class where the clone is expanded.

cdr3_nt cdr3_aa v_call d_call clone_size j_call
TGTGCCAGCGGGACTAGCGGGTTAGCGTCTGGGGCCAACGTCCTGACTTTC CASGTSGLASGANVLTF TRBV28 TRBD2 few TRBJ2-6
TGTGCCAGCAGTTTGGGACAGAAGTACCAAGAGACCCAGTACTTC CASSLGQKYQETQYF TRBV12-3/TRBV12-4 TRBD1 . TRBJ2-5
TGTGCCAGCAGTTTGGAGTTAGGCAATCAGCCCCAGCATTTT CASSLELGNQPQHF TRBV28 . few TRBJ1-5
TGTGCCAGCAGAAAGACAGGGGGCAATGGCTACACCTTC CASRKTGGNGYTF TRBV28 TRBD1 many TRBJ1-2
TGTGCCAGCAGCTTAAGGGGAGTTAGTCTCTCTGAGCAGTTCTTC CASSLRGVSLSEQFF TRBV7-3 . many TRBJ2-1
TGCGCCAGCAGCTTGGAAATAGCGGGAGGACGAGATACGCAGTATTTT CASSLEIAGGRDTQYF TRBV5-1 TRBD2 many TRBJ2-3
TGCGCCAGCAGTCGAGACGGGGCCTCGGATGAAAAACTGTTTTTT CASSRDGASDEKLFF TRBV5-1 . few TRBJ1-4
TGTGCCAGCAGTTTTAGCGGGGCCTCGGGCACAGATACGCAGTATTTT CASSFSGASGTDTQYF TRBV28 TRBD2 many TRBJ2-3
TGCAGTGCCGAGGGGTTTTGGGACAATGAGCAGTTCTTC CSAEGFWDNEQFF TRBV20-1 . few TRBJ2-1
TGCGCCAGCAGCCCGACGGTCATCTCCTATAATTCACCCCTCCACTTT CASSPTVISYNSPLHF TRBV5-1 . many TRBJ1-6
TGCGCCAGCAGCATGTACACCCTGGGGGACACTGAAGCTTTCTTT CASSMYTLGDTEAFF TRBV5-1 . many TRBJ1-1
TGTGCCAGCAGCCAAGCGACTAGCTTTACCTACAATGAGCAGTTCTTC CASSQATSFTYNEQFF TRBV3-1 TRBD2 many TRBJ2-1
TGTGCCACCACTGGCAACCGAGAGACCCAGTACTTC CATTGNRETQYF TRBV19 . . TRBJ2-5
TGTGCCAGCAGTGGAACAGGACGTGGGGAGACCCAGTACTTC CASSGTGRGETQYF TRBV12-3/TRBV12-4 . many TRBJ2-5
TGTGCCAGCAGGGGAGCGGTCGGGGAGCTGTTTTTT CASRGAVGELFF TRBV28 . many TRBJ2-2
TGTGCCATCAGTGAGTTTACAGGGGGATATGGCTACACCTTC CAISEFTGGYGYTF TRBV10-3 TRBD1 few TRBJ1-2
TGTGCCTGGAAGCTTTCTATGAACACTGAAGCTTTCTTT CAWKLSMNTEAFF TRBV30 . many TRBJ1-1
TGTGCCAGCAGTGGACAGGGTCTCTACGAGCAGTACTTC CASSGQGLYEQYF TRBV28 TRBD1 many TRBJ2-7
TGTGCCATCAGTGATGGGAACAGGGGGAATGAGCAGTTCTTC CAISDGNRGNEQFF TRBV10-3 TRBD1 many TRBJ2-1
TGTGCCACCAGTGATTTAACAGGGGCCCCGAACACCGGGGAGCTGTTTTTT CATSDLTGAPNTGELFF TRBV24-1 TRBD1 many TRBJ2-2
TGTGCCAGCAGCTTATCCCAGACAAACACCGGGGAGCTGTTTTTT CASSLSQTNTGELFF TRBV7-2 . few TRBJ2-2
TGTGCCAGCAGCCAAGCGGCTGGCAGGGGGTACTCTGAAGCTTTCTTT CASSQAAGRGYSEAFF TRBV3-1 TRBD1 many TRBJ1-1
TGTGCCAGCAGTTTAAAGGGACCACGAGAGGCCCAGTACTTC CASSLKGPREAQYF TRBV28 . many TRBJ2-5
TGTGCCAGCAGCACGGACTGGGACTCAGCTAACTATGGCTACACCTTC CASSTDWDSANYGYTF TRBV6-1 . many TRBJ1-2
TGTGCCAGCAGTTTTATTAGCGGGAGTCATCGCACAGATACGCAGTATTTT CASSFISGSHRTDTQYF TRBV27 TRBD2 many TRBJ2-3
TGTGCCAGCTCACCAGACGGTTCCTACAATGAGCAGTTCTTC CASSPDGSYNEQFF TRBV18 . many TRBJ2-1
TGCGCCAGCAGCTACCAAGGTTCAGACACTGAAGCTTTCTTT CASSYQGSDTEAFF TRBV5-1 . many TRBJ1-1
TGCAGTGCTTCCGGACTAGCGGGAGAAACAGAGACCCAGTACTTC CSASGLAGETETQYF TRBV20-1 TRBD2 many TRBJ2-5
TGTGCCAGCAGTGAAGCCCTAGAGTTTGATTCACCCCTCCACTTT CASSEALEFDSPLHF TRBV2 . many TRBJ1-6
TGCAGTGCTAGAGACAACCGAGGACAGTACGAGCAGTACTTC CSARDNRGQYEQYF TRBV20-1 . . TRBJ2-7
TGTGCCAGCAGTTGGACAGGGGATGGCTACACCTTC CASSWTGDGYTF TRBV12-3/TRBV12-4 TRBD1 . TRBJ1-2
TGCGCCAGCAGCCTACAGGGTGGGGTTGGCACAGATACGCAGTATTTT CASSLQGGVGTDTQYF TRBV4-1 . few TRBJ2-3
TGCGCCAGCAGTGGGCCTAGCGATCCCGAGACCCAGTACTTC CASSGPSDPETQYF TRBV10-1 . many TRBJ2-5
TGTGCCAGCAGTATGTCCTACGAGCAGTACTTC CASSMSYEQYF TRBV6-1 . many TRBJ2-7
TGTGCCTGGACGAGACAGCCGGTGGTGGAGCAGTTCTTC CAWTRQPVVEQFF TRBV30 . many TRBJ2-1
TGTGCCAGTAGTCTATTACCGGGACAGGGGACTGAAGTTTTCTTT CASSLLPGQGTEVFF TRBV19 TRBD1 . TRBJ1-1
TGTGCCAGCTCACCTGACTCAGGGGGCTATGAGCAGTACTTC CASSPDSGGYEQYF TRBV18 TRBD1 many TRBJ2-7
TGTGCCAGCAGCTTGGGGGTCGGGACAGTCTACGAGCAGTACTTC CASSLGVGTVYEQYF TRBV5-4 TRBD1 few TRBJ2-7
TGTGCCAGCAATCGACTAGGAAGCAATGAGCAGTTCTTC CASNRLGSNEQFF TRBV2 . many TRBJ2-1
TGTGCCAGCAGCCCCTCTTCCTCCGCCGCCTATGGCTACACCTTC CASSPSSSAAYGYTF TRBV12-3/TRBV12-4 . many TRBJ1-2
TGCGCCAGCAGCCAAGTGCAGGGAGGGGCCTCGATGGACGACGAGCAGTACTTC CASSQVQGGASMDDEQYF TRBV4-1 TRBD2 few TRBJ2-7
TGTGCCTGGAGTGTACAGGAGAACACTGAAGCTTTCTTT CAWSVQENTEAFF TRBV30 . many TRBJ1-1
TGTGCCAGCAGCTTAATGGGGTCGAGCGGGGAGCTGTTTTTT CASSLMGSSGELFF TRBV7-2 . . TRBJ2-2
TGTGCCACCAGCAGGCAGACAGGGTTCACTGAAGCTTTCTTT CATSRQTGFTEAFF TRBV15 TRBD1 . TRBJ1-1
TGTGCCAGCAGCCAGACCGGGACCCACGGAGGTGAGCAGTTCTTC CASSQTGTHGGEQFF TRBV3-1 . few TRBJ2-1
TGTGCCAGCAGCCCGCCGGGACTAGCGGCAAGAGATACGCAGTATTTT CASSPPGLAARDTQYF TRBV28 TRBD2 many TRBJ2-3
TGCGCCAGCAGCTCAAAGACTGAAACAGGGCTGAATTCACCCCTCCACTTT CASSSKTETGLNSPLHF TRBV5-1 . . TRBJ1-6
TGCGCCAGCAGCCGCGGGACAGGGGACACCGGGGAGCTGTTTTTT CASSRGTGDTGELFF TRBV5-1 TRBD1 . TRBJ2-2